This T cell receptor (beta chain) was recorded in a study of cytomegalovirus exposure and HLA in healthy donors. Study observations and caveats: Most sequenced TCRs were rare (though some public TCRs occurred in many donors). In a later analysis, compared with equally common non-associated chains, HLA-associated beta chains were more expanded. Trimming of TCR beta V- and J-genes showed a link, identified in a later analysis, to a missense DCLRE1C variant.

Germline loops: CDR1 MDHEN, CDR2 SYDVKM. Trimming took 5 bases from V and 6 from J; bases not matched to a gene: 9. The CDR3 contains 14 residues. PCR primers comprised 60 Vbeta and 13 Jbeta primers. Profiled with immunoSEQ multiplex PCR; TCRdb holds only in-frame clones, not every one. This repertoire includes roughly 120,000 clones. Turning to this clone: Its target is not known.

V and J are TRBV28 and TRBJ1-1; TRBD1 agrees at 7 bases. This receptor was identified in a man aged 40-49 years in good health and CMV-seronegative. Sequencing was done on a sample of PBMCs. This CDR3 is CASSPGDRVPEAFF. CDR3 nucleotides: TGTGCCAGCAGTCCCGGTGACAGGGTACCTGAAGCTTTCTTT. Full variable domain (outside the CDR3, taken from reference TRBV28 and TRBJ1-1): DVKVTQSSRYLVKRTGEKVFLECVQDMDHENMFWYRQDPGLGLRLIYFSYDVKMKEKGDIPEGYSVSREKKERFSLILESASTNQTSMYLCASSPGDRVPEAFFGQGTRLTVV.